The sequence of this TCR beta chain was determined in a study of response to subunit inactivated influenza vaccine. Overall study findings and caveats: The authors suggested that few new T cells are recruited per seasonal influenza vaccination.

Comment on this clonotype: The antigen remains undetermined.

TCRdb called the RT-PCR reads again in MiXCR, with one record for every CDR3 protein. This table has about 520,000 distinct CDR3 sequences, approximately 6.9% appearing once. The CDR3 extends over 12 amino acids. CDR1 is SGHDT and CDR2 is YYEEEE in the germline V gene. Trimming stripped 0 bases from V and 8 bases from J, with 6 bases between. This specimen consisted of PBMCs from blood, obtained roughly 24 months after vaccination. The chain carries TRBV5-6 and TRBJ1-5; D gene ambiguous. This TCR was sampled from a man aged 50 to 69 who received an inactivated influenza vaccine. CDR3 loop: CASSLGYEPQHF. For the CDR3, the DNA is TGTGCCAGCAGCTTGGGGTACGAGCCCCAGCATTTT.